Listed here are 7 T cell receptor beta chains from one sample, sequenced in a study of blood T cell repertoires in COVID-19. TCRdb keeps only in-frame clones here, not all; method: immunoSEQ multiplex PCR. This table holds roughly 150,000 clones, about 90% found once. The sequencing input was peripheral blood. Receptors originate from a woman aged 70 to 79 with acute or convalescent COVID-19.

The V and J genes are TRBV10-3 and TRBJ2-5, with 7 nucleotides matching TRBD2. The CDR3 has 13 amino acids. The ends lost 10 bases at V and 4 bases at J; junction bases unmatched: 9. The germline gives CDR1 ENHRY, CDR2 SYGVKD. The chain's CDR3 is CATDGSGGETQYF. The CDR3 DNA reads as TGTGCCACGGACGGGTCGGGAGGAGAGACCCAGTACTTC.

This chain joins TRBV30 and TRBJ1-5, with D possibly TRBD1 on 6 matching bases. The CDR3 consists of 13 residues. Between the trimmed V and J ends, which lost 2 bases and 4 bases, there was a span of 9 bases. In germline, CDR1 is GTSNPN, CDR2 SVGIG (reference sequence). The CDR3 DNA sequence: TGTGCCTGGAGTAAGGGGGGGAATCAGCCCCAGCATTTT. Amino acids: CAWSKGGNQPQHF.

This chain connects TRBV28 to TRBJ1-3; D may be TRBD1 (5 bases). Trimming removed 4 bases from V and 3 bases from J, with 13 bases in between. In germline, CDR1 is MDHEN, CDR2 SYDVKM. The CDR3 covers 15 residues. Here the CDR3 reads CASSSPRGDGNTIYF. CDR3 DNA sequence: TGTGCCAGCAGTTCCCCCCGGGGGGATGGAAACACCATATATTTT.

J is TRBJ2-1 and V is TRBV6-2 or TRBV6-3; 10 bases agree with TRBD2. The CDR3 runs to 16 residues. V was clipped by 2 bases and J by 8 bases; unmatched bases: 9. Germline values: CDR1 MNHEY, CDR2 SVGEGT. CDR3: CASSYERGGLIYEQFF. In DNA form, the CDR3 reads TGTGCCAGCAGTTACGAGCGGGGGGGCCTAATCTATGAGCAGTTCTTC.

The genes are TRBV29-1 and TRBJ2-3; D gene unclear. The CDR3 runs to 12 residues. V was pared by 4 bases and J by 6 bases, with 11 bases between. In germline, CDR1 is SQVTM, CDR2 ANQGSEA. Here the CDR3 DNA reads TGCAGCGTTGCGGGTCGCGCGGATACGCAGTATTTT. Translated, it gives CSVAGRADTQYF.

This chain connects TRBV18 to TRBJ1-5; no clear D. The CDR3 length is 14 residues. V was clipped by 2 bases and J by 0 bases, with 5 bases between them. Germline-derived CDR1 and CDR2 are KGHSH and LQKENI. The CDR3 DNA reads as TGTGCCAGCTCACCAGGGAGTAGCAATCAGCCCCAGCATTTT. This encodes CASSPGSSNQPQHF.

The chain recombines TRBV11-2 with TRBJ1-2; 8 nucleotides agree with TRBD1. The CDR3 runs to 14 residues. V was pared by 3 bases and J by 4 bases, with 4 bases of the junction left unmatched. The V gene's germline CDR1 is SGHAT and CDR2 FQNNGV. The CDR3, as DNA: TGTGCCAGCAGCTTCCGGACAGGGCCCTATGGCTACACCTTC. This gives the protein CASSFRTGPYGYTF. The complete variable domain, with remaining parts taken from reference TRBV11-2 and TRBJ1-2, reads EAGVAQSPRYKIIEKRQSVAFWCNPISGHATLYWYQQILGQGPKLLIQFQNNGVVDDSQLPKDRFSAERLKGVDSTLKIQPAKLEDSAVYLCASSFRTGPYGYTFGSGTRLTVV.